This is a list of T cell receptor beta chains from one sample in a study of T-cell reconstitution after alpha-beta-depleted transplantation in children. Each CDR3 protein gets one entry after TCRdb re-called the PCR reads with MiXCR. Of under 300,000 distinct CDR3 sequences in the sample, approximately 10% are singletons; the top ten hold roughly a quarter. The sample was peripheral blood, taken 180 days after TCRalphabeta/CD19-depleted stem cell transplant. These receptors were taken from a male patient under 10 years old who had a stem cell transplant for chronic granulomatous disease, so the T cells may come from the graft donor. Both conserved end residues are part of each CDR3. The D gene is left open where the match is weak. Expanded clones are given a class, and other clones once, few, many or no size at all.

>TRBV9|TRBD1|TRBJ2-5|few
TGTGCCAGCAGCGGCTTTCCGGGACAGGGTTTGGAGACCCAGTACTTC
CASSGFPGQGLETQYF
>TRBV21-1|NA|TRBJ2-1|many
TGTGCCAGCAGCAAAGGACAGGGAAAGATCCATGAGCAGTTCTTC
CASSKGQGKIHEQFF
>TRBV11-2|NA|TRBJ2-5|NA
TGTGCCAGCAGCTTGACAGTAGGACCGTCTGGTAACCAAGAGACCCAGTACTTC
CASSLTVGPSGNQETQYF
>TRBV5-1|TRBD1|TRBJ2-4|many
TGCGCCAGCAGCTTAAACCCTCCGGGACAGGGTGGTGGCTATTCGCAGTACTTC
CASSLNPPGQGGGYSQYF
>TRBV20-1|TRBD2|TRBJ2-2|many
TGCAGTGCTAGGGGGACTAGCGGGGGACCACGGATCACCGGGGAGCTGTTTTTT
CSARGTSGGPRITGELFF
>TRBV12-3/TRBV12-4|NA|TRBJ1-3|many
TGTGCCAGCAGTTTTGGCACCTCTGGAAACACCATATATTTT
CASSFGTSGNTIYF
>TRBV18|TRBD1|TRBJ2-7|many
TGTGCCAGCTCAGACGGACAGGGCATGAAGTACTTC
CASSDGQGMKYF
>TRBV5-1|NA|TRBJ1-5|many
TGCGCCAGCAGCTTGGTGGCAGGGCATAGCAATCAGCCCCAGCATTTT
CASSLVAGHSNQPQHF
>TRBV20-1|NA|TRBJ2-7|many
TGCAGTGCTAGTTCCGGTAAAAGCTCCTACGAGCAGTACTTC
CSASSGKSSYEQYF
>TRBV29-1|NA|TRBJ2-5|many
TGCAGCGTTGAAGATAATGGGGGCTACGAGACCCAGTACTTC
CSVEDNGGYETQYF
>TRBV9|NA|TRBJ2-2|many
TGTGCCAGCAGCGTATTCGGGACGGAGTCTAGAGAGCTGTTTTTT
CASSVFGTESRELFF
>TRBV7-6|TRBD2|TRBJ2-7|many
TGTGCCAGCAGCCAAGCGGGAAGATCTTCCGAGCAGTACTTC
CASSQAGRSSEQYF
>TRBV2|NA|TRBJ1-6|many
TGTGCCAGCAGGCCAAGGACAGAGTCACCCCTCCACTTT
CASRPRTESPLHF
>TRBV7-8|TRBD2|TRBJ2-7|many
TGTGCCAGCAGCTTTGGGACTAGCTCCTACGAGCAGTACTTC
CASSFGTSSYEQYF
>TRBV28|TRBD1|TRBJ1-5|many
TGTGCCAGCAGTCTAGGGACAGTTTATAGCAATCAGCCCCAGCATTTT
CASSLGTVYSNQPQHF
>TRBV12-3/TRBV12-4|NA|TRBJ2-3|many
TGTGCCAGCAGTTTCCAGGCGGGATGGACAGATACGCAGTATTTT
CASSFQAGWTDTQYF
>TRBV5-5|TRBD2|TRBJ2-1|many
TGTGCCAGCAGCTTGGTACTAGCGGGGGTGGATGAGCAGTTCTTC
CASSLVLAGVDEQFF
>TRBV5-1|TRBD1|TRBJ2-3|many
TGCGCCAGCAGCTTTGGACAGGGTCTCACAGATACGCAGTATTTT
CASSFGQGLTDTQYF
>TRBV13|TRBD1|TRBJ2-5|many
TGTGCCAGCAGCTCCGGGACAGGGGGTCGGGAGACCCAGTACTTC
CASSSGTGGRETQYF
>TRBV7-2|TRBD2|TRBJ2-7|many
TGTGCCAGCAGCCCGGGGGGGCGCAGCCACGAGCAGTACTTC
CASSPGGRSHEQYF
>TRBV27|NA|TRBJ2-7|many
TGTGCCAGCAGTTTTAACGCGTGGGGTCTAGCCAAGGGGGTTTACGAGCAGTACTTC
CASSFNAWGLAKGVYEQYF
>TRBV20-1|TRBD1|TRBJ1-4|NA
TGCTGTGCTAGAGCCTTGAATGACAGGGGAGGGGGTAGTTGGGAAAAACTGTTTTTT
CCARALNDRGGGSWEKLFF
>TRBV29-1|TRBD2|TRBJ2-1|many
TGCAGCGTCGAAAAGGTAGCGGGAGTGAATGAGCAGTTCTTC
CSVEKVAGVNEQFF
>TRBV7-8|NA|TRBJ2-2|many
TGTGCCAGCAGCCCCCCGCTTTGGTCGAACACCGGGGAGCTGTTTTTT
CASSPPLWSNTGELFF
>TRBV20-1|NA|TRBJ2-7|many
TGCAGTGCGTGGGTAGGCAGGGGGGTGGTCAGGCAGTACTTC
CSAWVGRGVVRQYF
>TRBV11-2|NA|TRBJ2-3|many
TGTGCCAGCAGCCGAAGTGGGAATACGCAGTATTTT
CASSRSGNTQYF
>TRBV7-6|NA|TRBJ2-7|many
TGTGCCAGCAGCTTAGGGGGGGGGACAGGTGGCAACGAGCAGTACTTC
CASSLGGGTGGNEQYF
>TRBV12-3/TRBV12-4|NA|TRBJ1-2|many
TGTGCCAGCAGTGGGGTTCCCCTCAACTATGGCTACACCTTC
CASSGVPLNYGYTF
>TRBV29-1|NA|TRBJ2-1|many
TGCAGCGTAGATCTCGATGAGCAGTTCTTC
CSVDLDEQFF
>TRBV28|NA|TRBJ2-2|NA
TGTGCCAGCAGCCCCGCCGTCGGGGAGCTGTTTTTT
CASSPAVGELFF
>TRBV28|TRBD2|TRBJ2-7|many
TGTGCCAGCAGTTTATATGGCGGGAGCTACGAGCAGTACTTC
CASSLYGGSYEQYF
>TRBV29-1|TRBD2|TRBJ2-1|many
TGCAGCACTACTTTAGCGGGGGGGATCGGGGAGCAGTTCTTC
CSTTLAGGIGEQFF
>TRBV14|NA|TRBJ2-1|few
TGTGCCAGCAGCCAAGCTCTCTCGAGGGTCGTAGGTGAGCAGTTCTTC
CASSQALSRVVGEQFF
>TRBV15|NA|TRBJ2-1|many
TGTGCCACCAGCAGGGCGTCCCGGGAGCCCTACAATGAGCAGTTCTTC
CATSRASREPYNEQFF
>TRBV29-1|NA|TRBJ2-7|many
TGCAGCGTTGTGTGGAGACAGCACGAGCAGTACTTC
CSVVWRQHEQYF
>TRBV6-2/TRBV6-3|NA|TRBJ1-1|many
TGTGCCAGCAGTCCTTCCGGTAGTGGAGGCACTGAAGCTTTCTTT
CASSPSGSGGTEAFF
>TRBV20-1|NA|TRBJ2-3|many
TGCAGTGCTAGCCGCGACGCAGATACGCAGTATTTT
CSASRDADTQYF
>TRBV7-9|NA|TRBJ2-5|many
TGTGCCAGCAGCTCCGATAGGGGGACCCAGTACTTC
CASSSDRGTQYF
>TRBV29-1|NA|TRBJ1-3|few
TGCAGCGTTGAGGGCGGAAACACCATATATTTT
CSVEGGNTIYF
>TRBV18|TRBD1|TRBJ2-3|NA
TGTGCCAGCTCAGTACTCGACAGGGCACTCACAGATACGCAGTATTTT
CASSVLDRALTDTQYF
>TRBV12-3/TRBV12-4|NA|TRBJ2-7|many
TGTGCCAGCAGTCCCCAGGGGGGTGGTTATAGCTACGAGCAGTACTTC
CASSPQGGGYSYEQYF
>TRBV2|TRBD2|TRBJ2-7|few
TGTGCCAGCAGGGATAGCGGGAGAATATACGAGCAGTACTTC
CASRDSGRIYEQYF
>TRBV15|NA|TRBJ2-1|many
TGTGCCACCAGCAGGATTGACTACAATGAGCAGTTCTTC
CATSRIDYNEQFF
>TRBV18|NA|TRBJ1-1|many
TGTGCCAGCTCACCACGCCAGACTCGGAACACTGAAGCTTTCTTT
CASSPRQTRNTEAFF
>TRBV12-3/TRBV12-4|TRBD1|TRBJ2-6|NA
TGTGCCATCCCGACAGGGGGCGCGGAATCTGGGGCCAACGTCCTGACTTTC
CAIPTGGAESGANVLTF
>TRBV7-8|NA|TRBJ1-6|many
TGTGCCAGCAGCAACGGGAATTCACCCCTCCACTTT
CASSNGNSPLHF
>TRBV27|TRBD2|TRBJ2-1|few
TGTGCCAGCAGTTATCGGGCTAGCGGGAGTTACTCCTACAATGAGCAGTTCTTC
CASSYRASGSYSYNEQFF
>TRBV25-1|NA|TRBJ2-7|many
TGTGCCAGCAGTGATAATAAGGCCCGGGCAGCTTCAATCTACGAGCAGTACTTC
CASSDNKARAASIYEQYF
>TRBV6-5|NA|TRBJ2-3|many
TGTGCCAGCAGAAACGGGGCAGATACGCAGTATTTT
CASRNGADTQYF